Sequencing of this TCR beta chain was carried out in a study of spatial heterogeneity in lung cancer. Described time point: blood at routine non-recurrence follow-up after resection. The CDR3 spans 16 residues. Deletions cut 2 bases from V and 2 bases from J, with 13 bases between. Using its own MiXCR run on the 5' RACE reads, TCRdb lists one record per CDR3 protein. The table has about 43,000 distinct CDR3 sequences, approximately 22% seen once. The chain recombines TRBV12-3 or TRBV12-4 with TRBJ1-5, with a possible D match to TRBD1 (5 bases). This TCR came from a female donor with early-stage non-small cell lung cancer. This sample comprised PBMCs, obtained at follow-up. The CDR3 sequence is CASSLQGAVRNQPQHF. The CDR3 DNA is TGTGCCAGCAGTTTACAGGGTGCGGTGCGCAATCAGCCCCAGCATTTT.